Below, 6 T cell receptor beta chains from the same sample are listed, as sequenced in a study of control samples from healthy donors and cancer patients. The assay was immunoSEQ multiplex PCR, and TCRdb's table has in-frame clones only and misses some. This table has under 200,000 clones, approximately 93% appearing once. Material for sequencing was blood. These TCRs come from a woman between 40 and 55 years old in good health.

The J gene is TRBJ1-2, the V gene TRBV2; D might be TRBD1 (5 bases). CDR1 SNHLY and CDR2 FYNNEI come from the germline V gene. The V gene lost 7 bases and the J gene lost 7 bases, with 16 bases spanning the gap. The CDR3 spans 13 residues. Written as DNA, the CDR3 is TGTGCCAGCACCGAGAGGTCAGGGACTGGCTACACCTTC. Residues: CASTERSGTGYTF. Looking up the rest from reference TRBV2 and TRBJ1-2 gives the full variable domain: EPEVTQTPSHQVTQMGQEVILRCVPISNHLYFYWYRQILGQKVEFLVSFYNNEISEKSEIFDDQFSVERPDGSNFTLKIRSTKLEDSAMYFCASTERSGTGYTFGSGTRLTVV.

Here the CDR3 DNA reads TGTGCCTGGAGCGTAGGGGGACGAGGCTACACCTTC. Translated, it gives CAWSVGGRGYTF. V and J are TRBV30 and TRBJ1-2, with D possibly matching TRBD1 (6 bases). This CDR3 is 12 amino acids long. Trimming stripped 3 bases from V and 8 bases from J, with 13 bases between. Germline-derived CDR1 and CDR2 are GTSNPN and SVGIG (reference sequence). The full variable domain, completed using reference TRBV30 and TRBJ1-2, is SQTIHQWPATLVQPVGSPLSLECTVEGTSNPNLYWYRQAAGRGLQLLFYSVGIGQISSEVPQNLSASRPQDRQFILSSKKLLLSDSGFYLCAWSVGGRGYTFGSGTRLTVV.

The chain links TRBV4-3 to TRBJ1-1, with a weak D call TRBD1 (6 bases). The ends were cut back, 4 bases at V and 3 bases at J, with 18 bases in the middle. CDR1 LGHNA and CDR2 YSLEER come from the germline V gene. CDR3 length: 16 amino acids. The CDR3 protein is CASSLVLGGRDTEAFF. The CDR3 coding sequence is TGCGCCAGCAGCCTCGTTCTCGGGGGCAGAGACACTGAAGCTTTCTTT.

Concerning this clone itself: Its ends do not fully match the called genes, so a read error is possible. This chain uses TRBV19 with TRBJ1-2, with a possible D match to TRBD1 (5 bases). The CDR3 has 13 amino acids. CDR1 and CDR2 from the germline V gene are LNHDA and SQIVND (reference sequence). CDR3 in DNA: TGTGCCAGTAGTGTAGACAGTTACTATGGCTACACCTTC. Translated, it gives CASSVDSYYGYTF.

The chain combines TRBV4-3 with TRBJ2-1; D not resolved. V shed 5 bases and J shed 8 bases, with 10 bases lying between them. Germline-derived CDR1 and CDR2 are LGHNA and YSLEER. This CDR3 contains 12 residues. Here the CDR3 reads CASSWTGDEQFF. The CDR3 bases are TGCGCCAGCAGCTGGACCGGTGATGAGCAGTTCTTC.

V is TRBV6-5 and J is TRBJ2-7; 9 positions agree with TRBD2. Germline assignment: CDR1 MNHEY and CDR2 SVGAGI. The CDR3 has 13 amino acids. Germline trimming cut 9 bases from V and 2 bases from J; bases unmatched to any gene: 5. The CDR3: CASKAGGTYEQYF. The CDR3 nucleotides read TGTGCCAGTAAAGCGGGAGGAACCTACGAGCAGTACTTC.